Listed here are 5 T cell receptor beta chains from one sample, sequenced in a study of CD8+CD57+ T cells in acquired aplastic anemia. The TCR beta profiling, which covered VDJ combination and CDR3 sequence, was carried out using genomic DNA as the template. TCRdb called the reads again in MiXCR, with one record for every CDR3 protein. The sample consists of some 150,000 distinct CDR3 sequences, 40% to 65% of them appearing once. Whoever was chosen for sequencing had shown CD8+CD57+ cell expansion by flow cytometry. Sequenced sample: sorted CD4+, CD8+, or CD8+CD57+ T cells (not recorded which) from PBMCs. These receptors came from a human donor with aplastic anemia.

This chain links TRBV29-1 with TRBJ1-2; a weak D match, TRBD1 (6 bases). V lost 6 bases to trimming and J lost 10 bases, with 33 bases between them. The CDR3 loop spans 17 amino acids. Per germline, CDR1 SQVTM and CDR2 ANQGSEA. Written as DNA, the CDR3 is TGCAGCGTAGGACCGAGCAGCCCGGGACAAGGATCCTCATCCTACACCTTC. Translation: CSVGPSSPGQGSSSYTF.

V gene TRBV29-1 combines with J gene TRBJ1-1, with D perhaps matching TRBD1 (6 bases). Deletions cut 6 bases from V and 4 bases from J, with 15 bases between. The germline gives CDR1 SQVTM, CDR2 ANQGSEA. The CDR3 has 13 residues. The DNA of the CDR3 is TGCAGCGTCGAGACAGGTGGGGTCACTGAAGCTTTCTTT. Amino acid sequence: CSVETGGVTEAFF.

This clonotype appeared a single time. CDR3 residues: CSVGSRGGDEQYF. DNA of the CDR3: TGCAGCGTTGGAAGCAGGGGTGGGGACGAGCAGTACTTC. The V call is TRBV29-1, the J call TRBJ2-7; D is possibly TRBD1 (6 bases). Trimming pared 4 bases from V and 5 bases from J, leaving 15 bases between. The CDR3 is made up of 13 amino acids. CDR1 is SQVTM and CDR2 is ANQGSEA in the germline V gene.

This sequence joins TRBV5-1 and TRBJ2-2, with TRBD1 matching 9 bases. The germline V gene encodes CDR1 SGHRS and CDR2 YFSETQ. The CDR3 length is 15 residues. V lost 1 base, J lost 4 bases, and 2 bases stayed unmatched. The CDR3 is CASSLWDRATGELFF. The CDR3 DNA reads TGCGCCAGCAGCTTGTGGGACAGGGCCACCGGGGAGCTGTTTTTT.

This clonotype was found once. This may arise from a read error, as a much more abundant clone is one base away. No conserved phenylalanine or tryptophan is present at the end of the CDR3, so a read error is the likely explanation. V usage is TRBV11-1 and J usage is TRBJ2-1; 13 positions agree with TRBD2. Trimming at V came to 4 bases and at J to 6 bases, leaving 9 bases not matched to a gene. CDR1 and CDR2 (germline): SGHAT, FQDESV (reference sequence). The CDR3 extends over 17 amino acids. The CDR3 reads CASSSPITSGGANEQFS. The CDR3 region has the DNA TGTGCCAGCAGCTCACCCATCACTAGCGGGGGGGCCAATGAGCAGTTCTCC.